The following is a TCR beta chain sequence with its context. Trimming at V came to 0 bases and at J to 0 bases, leaving 3 bases not matched to a gene. In germline, CDR1 is MGHRA, CDR2 YSYEKL. The length of the CDR3 is 16 residues. The record originates from a study of blood T cell repertoires in COVID-19. On the study more broadly: Acute-phase and convalescent COVID-19 samples originated in the United States, Italy and Spain. PBMCs, B-cell-depleted T cells, or T cells were the source of the cDNA or gDNA that made up the material.

How the authors handled the data: Estimation of nucleated cell counts relied on the amplification of reference gene primers. Method: immunoSEQ multiplex PCR; TCRdb's copy keeps in-frame clones and lacks some. The V and J calls and clone size are taken from that table; D and trimming were inferred from the DNA. The sample records roughly 80,000 clones, around 78% being singletons. The chain combines TRBV4-1 with TRBJ2-5, with TRBD2 matching over 8 bases. The source of this sequence is a human donor in a cohort sampled during active COVID-19. The sequenced material came from peripheral blood. CDR3 nucleotide sequence: TGCGCCAGCAGCCAAGAGAATAGCGGGAACCAAGAGACCCAGTACTTC. Its translation: CASSQENSGNQETQYF.